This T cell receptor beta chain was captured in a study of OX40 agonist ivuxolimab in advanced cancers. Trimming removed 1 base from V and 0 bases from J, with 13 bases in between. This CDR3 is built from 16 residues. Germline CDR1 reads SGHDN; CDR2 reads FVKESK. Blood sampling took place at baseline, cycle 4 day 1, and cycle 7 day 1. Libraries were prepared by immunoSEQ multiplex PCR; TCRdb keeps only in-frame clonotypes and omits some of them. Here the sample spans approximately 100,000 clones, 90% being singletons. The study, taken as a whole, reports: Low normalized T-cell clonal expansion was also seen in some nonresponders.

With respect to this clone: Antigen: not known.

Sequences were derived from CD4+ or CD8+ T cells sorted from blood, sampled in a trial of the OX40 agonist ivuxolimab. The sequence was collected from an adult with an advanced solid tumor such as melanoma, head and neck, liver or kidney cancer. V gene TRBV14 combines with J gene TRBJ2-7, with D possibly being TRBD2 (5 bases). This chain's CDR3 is CASSQVGLASSYEQYF. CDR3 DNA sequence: TGTGCCAGCAGCCAAGTCGGTCTAGCATCCTCCTACGAGCAGTACTTC.